This paragraph reports one T cell receptor beta chain. A second 7 to 11 cycle PCR used barcoded and J-beta primers. Any given sample supplied a minimum of 3 million CDR3-containing paired-end reads. TCRdb re-called the 5' RACE reads through MiXCR, storing one row per CDR3 protein. The sample holds 1.6 million or so distinct CDR3 sequences, almost 35% seen once. This sample is drawn from a study of blood T cells in healthy people across ages. There are 15 residues in the CDR3. Germline CDR1 is MNHEY and CDR2 is SVGAGI. The sequence came from a woman under 40 in good health. This rearrangement joins TRBV6-5 to TRBJ2-4; 9 bases line up with TRBD2. The DNA end lines up better with TRBJ2-7; the J call may be wrong. The sequenced sample consisted of blood. CDR3 residues: CASSYSTSGFYEQYF. CDR3 DNA: TGTGCCAGCAGTTACTCCACTAGCGGGTTCTACGAGCAGTACTTC.